A selection of T cell receptor beta chains follows, all from one sample in a study of post-analysis software for immune sequencing data. A single record per CDR3 protein comes from TCRdb applying MiXCR to the PCR reads. The sample has 600,000 to 700,000 distinct CDR3 sequences; 59% are singletons. Specimen: blood. These receptors originate from a girl aged 2 to 10 with multiple sclerosis. The CDR3 runs from the conserved cysteine through the conserved F or W. A D gene is named only where the DNA matches it firmly. Size is stated for part of the rows, as once, few or many counts, or as a class when the clone is expanded.

clone_size j_call v_call d_call cdr3_aa cdr3_nt
few TRBJ1-1 TRBV4-2 - CASSQDRNSPREVAFF TGTGCCAGCAGCCAAGATCGCAACAGTCCGAGGGAGGTAGCTTTCTTT
once TRBJ2-1 TRBV5-1 TRBD2 CASSLLAGGPGSYNEQFF TGCGCCAGCAGCTTGCTAGCGGGAGGGCCCGGCTCCTACAATGAGCAGTTCTTC
- TRBJ2-1 TRBV12-3/TRBV12-4 TRBD2 CASSSSGSGSKNEQFF TGTGCCAGCAGTTCCTCCGGTAGCGGGAGTAAAAATGAGCAGTTCTTC
- TRBJ2-1 TRBV2 TRBD2 CASSEGTSGGVRDEQFF TGTGCCAGCAGTGAAGGGACTAGCGGGGGGGTCCGCGATGAGCAGTTCTTC
few TRBJ2-7 TRBV11-2 TRBD2 CASSLGGLAGGYEQYF TGTGCCAGCAGCTTAGGAGGACTAGCGGGGGGCTACGAGCAGTACTTC
- TRBJ2-1 TRBV5-1 TRBD2 CASSMASGGESRYNEQFF TGCGCCAGCAGTATGGCTAGCGGGGGGGAAAGTCGGTACAATGAGCAGTTCTTC
- TRBJ2-1 TRBV29-1 - CSVETNRMNEQFF TGCAGCGTTGAAACTAACCGTATGAATGAGCAGTTCTTC
- TRBJ2-2 TRBV5-1 TRBD2 CASSLGFLAGLTGELFF TGCGCCAGCAGCTTGGGGTTCCTAGCGGGACTCACCGGGGAGCTGTTTTTT
few TRBJ2-7 TRBV6-5 - CASSAGLGRGEQYF TGTGCCAGCAGTGCCGGACTGGGAAGGGGCGAGCAGTACTTC
many TRBJ2-7 TRBV2 - CASSGYEQYF TGTGCCAGCAGTGGTTACGAGCAGTACTTC
few TRBJ2-7 TRBV12-3/TRBV12-4 TRBD2 CASSFPLAGGRRRSEQYF TGTGCCAGCAGTTTTCCACTAGCGGGAGGCCGTAGGCGGTCCGAGCAGTACTTC
- TRBJ2-7 TRBV29-1 TRBD1 CSVDTTGTDPYEQYF TGCAGCGTTGACACCACCGGGACAGATCCCTACGAGCAGTACTTC
few TRBJ2-1 TRBV12-3/TRBV12-4 TRBD2 CASSPRLAGGLENEQFF TGTGCCAGCAGTCCCCGACTAGCGGGAGGGTTGGAGAATGAGCAGTTCTTC
- TRBJ2-7 TRBV4-1 - CASSQGLANEQYF TGCGCCAGCAGCCAAGGTCTAGCGAACGAGCAGTACTTC
- TRBJ2-5 TRBV7-8 TRBD2 CASSLGLTSGGLQETQYF TGTGCCAGCAGCTTAGGGCTCACTAGCGGGGGGCTCCAAGAGACCCAGTACTTC
- TRBJ1-2 TRBV24-1 - CATSEFNYGYTF TGTGCCACCAGTGAGTTTAACTATGGCTACACCTTC
- TRBJ2-3 TRBV7-9 TRBD2 CASSFGSGGDSTDTQYF TGTGCCAGCAGCTTTGGAAGCGGGGGAGACTCCACAGATACGCAGTATTTT
- TRBJ1-2 TRBV12-3/TRBV12-4 TRBD1 CASSLAGLGQGNGYTF TGTGCCAGCAGTTTAGCCGGCCTGGGACAGGGGAATGGCTACACCTTC
few TRBJ2-1 TRBV6-5 TRBD2 CASSFASGRQLNYNEQFF TGTGCCAGCAGTTTCGCTAGCGGGAGGCAACTAAACTACAATGAGCAGTTCTTC
- TRBJ2-1 TRBV20-1 - CSARGGYNEQFF TGCAGTGCTAGAGGGGGGTACAATGAGCAGTTCTTC
- TRBJ2-7 TRBV27 TRBD1 CASSLYGGTGSYEQYF TGTGCCAGCAGTTTATACGGCGGGACAGGGTCGTACGAGCAGTACTTC
- TRBJ1-5 TRBV12-3/TRBV12-4 - CASSPDVPGLVQHF TGTGCCAGCAGTCCAGATGTGCCGGGTTTGGTCCAGCATTTT
- TRBJ1-1 TRBV20-1 TRBD1 CSARPHATGTENAFF TGCAGTGCTAGACCCCATGCGACCGGGACAGAAAACGCTTTCTTT
- TRBJ2-3 TRBV10-2 - CASKAVLDTQYF TGCGCCAGCAAGGCAGTCTTAGATACGCAGTATTTT
- TRBJ2-1 TRBV4-3 - CANSPRTPGMVNEQFF TGCGCCAACAGCCCCAGGACACCTGGTATGGTCAATGAGCAGTTCTTC
once TRBJ2-5 TRBV3-1 - CASSQEDLPSGTQYF TGTGCCAGCAGCCAAGAGGATTTACCGAGCGGGACCCAGTACTTC
- TRBJ1-1 TRBV3-1 - CASSPTGVNTEAFF TGTGCCAGCAGCCCGACCGGGGTGAACACTGAAGCTTTCTTT
few TRBJ1-2 TRBV10-3 - CAISESGAYLYTF TGTGCCATCAGTGAGTCGGGGGCTTACCTCTACACCTTC
many TRBJ2-5 TRBV20-1 TRBD2 CSASRASGVSETQYF TGCAGTGCTAGTAGGGCTAGCGGGGTGTCAGAGACCCAGTACTTC
- TRBJ2-7 TRBV12-3/TRBV12-4 TRBD1 CASSPARDRGLNEQYF TGTGCCAGCAGCCCCGCGCGGGACAGGGGGCTGAACGAGCAGTACTTC
many TRBJ2-7 TRBV5-1 - CASSSDSYEQYF TGTGCCAGCAGCTCCGACTCCTACGAGCAGTACTTC
- TRBJ2-1 TRBV11-2 - CASSLDRAVGYEQFF TGTGCCAGCAGCTTAGATCGGGCGGTGGGATATGAGCAGTTCTTC
- TRBJ2-7 TRBV10-1 - CARGRVPLFEQYF TGCGCCAGGGGCCGGGTCCCCCTTTTCGAGCAGTACTTC
- TRBJ2-7 TRBV20-1 TRBD1 CSARQGTSYEQYF TGCAGTGCGAGACAGGGGACCTCCTACGAGCAGTACTTC
once TRBJ2-3 TRBV11-2 - CASSPIADTQYF TGTGCCAGCAGCCCAATCGCCGATACGCAGTATTTT
- TRBJ2-1 TRBV4-1 - CASSQGRVQFF TGCGCCAGCAGCCAAGGGAGGGTGCAGTTCTTC
- TRBJ2-7 TRBV2 - CASRGLSEQYF TGTGCCAGCAGGGGTCTCTCCGAGCAGTACTTC
- TRBJ2-3 TRBV11-2 - CASNPSTDTQYF TGTGCCAGCAACCCTTCCACAGATACGCAGTATTTT
- TRBJ2-7 TRBV6-2/TRBV6-3 - CASRTAGWTHEQYF TGTGCCAGCAGGACGGCAGGGTGGACCCACGAGCAGTACTTC
- TRBJ2-1 TRBV5-6 TRBD1 CASSFWTGNKKQFF TGTGCCAGCAGCTTCTGGACAGGGAATAAGAAGCAGTTCTTC
- TRBJ2-1 TRBV12-3/TRBV12-4 TRBD1 CASSLLRKDRYNEQFF TGTGCCAGCAGTTTACTGAGGAAGGACAGGTACAATGAGCAGTTCTTC
- TRBJ1-1 TRBV4-3 - CASSGGDTEAFF TGCGCCAGCAGCGGGGGAGACACTGAAGCTTTCTTT
- TRBJ1-4 TRBV6-5 TRBD1 CASSPISGTVDEKLFF TGTGCCAGCAGTCCCATTTCCGGGACAGTTGATGAAAAACTGTTTTTT
- TRBJ2-1 TRBV2 TRBD2 CASVVDSGGSYNEQFF TGTGCCAGCGTGGTTGATAGCGGGGGCTCCTACAATGAGCAGTTCTTC
- TRBJ2-7 TRBV27 TRBD1 CASSRSTGGSLYEQYF TGTGCCAGCAGTCGGTCTACAGGGGGCTCCCTCTACGAGCAGTACTTC
- TRBJ2-1 TRBV2 - CASRYGGKDNEQFF TGTGCCAGCAGGTACGGGGGCAAGGACAATGAGCAGTTCTTC
- TRBJ2-5 TRBV10-2 - CASGGPSGRTLRETQYF TGCGCCAGCGGAGGTCCGTCGGGACGCACCCTCCGAGAGACCCAGTACTTC
few TRBJ2-5 TRBV7-9 TRBD2 CASSSRASGIGQETQYF TGTGCCAGCAGCTCCCGGGCTAGCGGGATAGGGCAAGAGACCCAGTACTTC
once TRBJ1-5 TRBV12-3/TRBV12-4 TRBD1 CASSSGQALSNQPQHF TGTGCCAGCAGTTCAGGACAGGCCCTTAGCAATCAGCCCCAGCATTTT
- TRBJ2-7 TRBV29-1 TRBD2 CSVGVLAGGSEQYF TGCAGCGTTGGGGTACTAGCGGGAGGATCCGAGCAGTACTTC
- TRBJ2-5 TRBV7-2 TRBD2 CASSGGLAGQGTQYF TGTGCCAGCAGCGGGGGACTAGCGGGTCAAGGGACCCAGTACTTC
- TRBJ2-3 TRBV2 - CASKIADNGSGPDTQYF TGTGCCAGCAAAATAGCGGATAACGGATCAGGACCTGATACGCAGTATTTT
few TRBJ2-3 TRBV29-1 - CSVDPAVTSRAIYTQYF TGCAGCGTAGACCCAGCCGTGACTAGTCGCGCCATATATACGCAGTATTTT
few TRBJ1-2 TRBV6-6 - CASSYTTGPLHGYTF TGTGCCAGCAGTTACACGACAGGCCCTCTACATGGCTACACCTTC
once TRBJ2-1 TRBV2 TRBD2 CASRLGLAGVNEQFF TGTGCCAGCAGACTCGGACTAGCGGGGGTCAATGAGCAGTTCTTC